This T cell receptor (beta chain) appears in the sequencing data of a study of monozygotic twins with inflammatory bowel disease. As regards this clonotype: Antigen specificity is unknown.

General study findings and limits: Support was absent for any single strong signal or clonotype linked to IBD. Researchers reported no repertoire similarity difference between concordant and discordant twins, possibly from limited power.

The UMIs contained a 6-nucleotide sample barcode. They were added by template switching during cDNA synthesis. TCRdb re-called the 5' RACE reads; every CDR3 protein appears as one record, without DNA. Its listing shows a few hundred thousand distinct CDR3 sequences. Every single donor had a 2.5 ml blood sample drawn. This receptor was taken from a human donor with ulcerative colitis or Crohn's disease, or a healthy co-twin of an affected twin (not recorded which). The sample consisted of blood.

The CDR3: CASSLDGQGAAQPQHF. The rearrangement joins TRBV7-9 to TRBJ1-5; TCRdb's D call, TRBD1, is unchecked because there is no DNA. Germline CDR1 SEHNR, CDR2 FQNEAQ (reference sequence). The CDR3 extends over 16 amino acids.